This T cell receptor (beta chain) came from a study of beta chain features in type 1 diabetes. Study-wide context: The patients were much like the healthy donors in age, gender and cell yields.

As every portion of the isolated RNA was reverse transcribed, the sequencing read expressed TCRB transcripts. Clones were read by immunoSEQ multiplex PCR, and TCRdb kept only the in-frame ones, dropping some. This table has some 140,000 clones, approximately 10% appearing once. Whole-study results and caveats: A cDNA-based sequencing approach could over-represent cells with high TCR expression. In all four CD4+ subsets, TCRB CDR3 length was significantly, moderately reduced in type 1 diabetes. The study found that naive, central memory and Treg TCRB repertoires appeared more similar in patients than in healthy donors.

In all sorted populations, purity surpassed 95%. Trimming took off 3 bases at V and 6 bases at J, with 9 bases between the two ends. CDR1 and CDR2 (germline): SGHTA, FQGNSA. CDR3 length: 13 residues. About this clone itself: Its antigen remains unknown.

V gene TRBV7-2 combines with J gene TRBJ2-1; the D gene is possibly TRBD1 (5 bases). What was sequenced was central memory CD4+ T cells from blood. This clonotype originated in a man in his thirties or forties with type 1 diabetes. CDR3 in amino acids: CASSFGQGNEQFF. The CDR3 DNA reads TGTGCCAGCAGCTTTGGGCAGGGCAATGAGCAGTTCTTC.